This is a list of T cell receptor beta chains from one sample in a study of CD8 T cells in ankylosing spondylitis. TCRdb itself ran the 5' RACE reads through MiXCR, one entry per CDR3 protein. The sample lists around 130,000 distinct CDR3 sequences, over 6.5% occurring once. Material: blood, either unsorted or a sorted T cell fraction (not recorded which). All receptors come from a male donor with ankylosing spondylitis or in good health (not recorded which). The CDR3 runs from the conserved cysteine through the conserved F or W. A D gene is named only where the DNA matches it firmly. Clone size is not always given. Where it is, it says once, few, many or a class for expanded clones.

d_call,j_call,clone_size,v_call,cdr3_nt,cdr3_aa
NA,TRBJ2-2,many,TRBV7-3,TGTGCCAGCAGCTTGTCGGCGTTCGCGAACACCGGGGAGCTGTTTTTT,CASSLSAFANTGELFF
TRBD2,TRBJ2-7,many,TRBV7-8,TGTGCCAGCAGGTCTAGCGGTACAGCCTACGAGCAGTACTTC,CASRSSGTAYEQYF
NA,TRBJ2-3,many,TRBV20-1,TGCAGTGCTAGAGATGGGACCCTGGGAACAGATACGCAGTATTTT,CSARDGTLGTDTQYF
TRBD2,TRBJ2-7,many,TRBV20-1,TGCAGTGCGGAAACTAGCGGGGGGAGCTACGAGCAGTACTTC,CSAETSGGSYEQYF
TRBD2,TRBJ2-3,many,TRBV20-1,TGCAGTGGGTGGAGCGGGGGGGCAGATACGCAGTATTTT,CSGWSGGADTQYF
NA,TRBJ1-2,many,TRBV28,TGTGCCAGCAGCAAACAGATTAACTATGGCTACACCTTC,CASSKQINYGYTF
NA,TRBJ2-2,many,TRBV5-6,TGTGCCAGCAGCTTTAGTTCCGGGGAGCTGTTTTTT,CASSFSSGELFF
TRBD1,TRBJ1-2,NA,TRBV5-1,TGCGCCAGCAGCTTGGGACAGGGGGATTTGAGTGGCTACACCTTC,CASSLGQGDLSGYTF
NA,TRBJ2-1,NA,TRBV6-1,TGTGCCAGCAGCAAAGACGAAAGTTACAATGAGCAGTTCTTC,CASSKDESYNEQFF
TRBD2,TRBJ2-1,many,TRBV20-1,TGCAGTGCAAAGGAGAGCGGGAGTTTCGTCAATGAGCAGTTCTTC,CSAKESGSFVNEQFF
NA,TRBJ1-1,many,TRBV7-9,TGTGCCAGCAGGACAGGGAACACTGAAGCTTTCTTT,CASRTGNTEAFF
TRBD1,TRBJ2-5,many,TRBV9,TGTGCCAGCAGCGTAGGGGACAGGGAACAAGAGACCCAGTACTTC,CASSVGDREQETQYF
NA,TRBJ2-7,NA,TRBV5-1,TGCGCCAGCAGCCCTGACAGCGGAACCTACGAGCAGTACTTC,CASSPDSGTYEQYF
NA,TRBJ1-2,many,TRBV7-2,TGTGCCAGCAGTTCCAAGTCTGGAGGTTATGGCTACACCTTC,CASSSKSGGYGYTF
NA,TRBJ2-1,NA,TRBV27,TGTGCCAGCAGTTTATGGGAAGGGGTATCCTACAATGAGCAGTTCTTC,CASSLWEGVSYNEQFF
TRBD1,TRBJ1-1,many,TRBV5-1,TGCGCCAGCAGGGCCACCGGGACAGGGACTGAAGCTTTCTTT,CASRATGTGTEAFF